This T cell receptor (beta chain) was observed in a study of cytomegalovirus exposure and HLA in healthy donors. There are 13 residues in the CDR3. Germline CDR1 SEHNR, CDR2 FQNEAQ (reference sequence). Germline trimming cut 5 bases from V and 4 bases from J; bases unmatched to any gene: 3. Findings of the study overall: Indistinguishability led to the exclusion of some V segments, TRBV6-2 and TRBV6-3 included. Further analysis, carried out later, found HLA-associated TCR beta chains more clonally expanded than equally common other chains.

Primers: 60 Vbeta forward and 13 Jbeta reverse. TCRdb's table, derived via immunoSEQ multiplex PCR, lists solely in-frame clones and lacks some. The sample lists 130,000 to 150,000 clones; roughly 80% were seen once. In this sample, this clone turned up once. Its target is not known. This clonotype was sampled from a woman in her thirties in good health and CMV-seronegative. V is TRBV7-9 and J is TRBJ2-5; 8 bases are a match to TRBD2. Input material: PBMCs. The CDR3 region has the DNA TGTGCCAGCAGCCCGGGGGGGAGAGAGACCCAGTACTTC. Its protein product is CASSPGGRETQYF.